One sample yielded the 5 T cell receptor beta chains listed below, sequenced in a study of molecular identifiers for immune sequencing clone quantification. Each CDR3 protein is one row after TCRdb ran MiXCR on the PCR reads. The sample gives roughly 10,000 distinct CDR3 sequences, approximately 19% of which show up once; around 1.8% is in the top ten. What was sequenced was naive CD8+ T cells from blood, with Jurkat cell RNA spiked in. Documented subset: FACS-sorted CD8+CD4-CCR7+CD45RA+ naive T cells. The receptors here all came from a human donor in good health. Some libraries in this study had Jurkat cell RNA spiked in.

On this clonotype: A single base separates this from a much larger clone, so it may be a read error. The CDR3 end shows no conserved phenylalanine or tryptophan, and so a read error is likely. V usage is TRBV7-9 and J usage is TRBJ1-1; the D gene is possibly TRBD1 (5 bases). The CDR3 contains 15 residues. Germline V lookup: CDR1 SEHNR, CDR2 FQNEAQ (reference sequence). The V and J ends lost 8 bases and 0 bases respectively, with 16 bases between them. As DNA, the CDR3 is TGTGCCAGCTTAAACCCGGGACCGATGAACACTGAAGCTTTCATT. This codes for CASLNPGPMNTEAFI.

With regard to this clonotype: This may come from a read error, since a much larger clone is one base off. The V and J genes are TRBV7-3 and TRBJ2-3, with 7 bases lining up with TRBD1. The germline CDR1 and CDR2 sequences are SGHTA and FQGTGA. The length of the CDR3 is 16 residues. As DNA, the CDR3 is TGTGCCAACAGCAGCTTAGGGGGCAGCGGCACAGATACGCAGTATTTT. Its protein is CANSSLGGSGTDTQYF.

The J gene is TRBJ2-1, the V gene TRBV12-3 or TRBV12-4, with no clear D. Between the trimmed V and J ends, which lost 1 base and 0 bases, there was a span of 10 bases. This CDR3 spans 16 amino acids. CDR3 region: CASSLDGVSSYNEQFF. For the CDR3, the DNA is TGTGCCAGCAGTTTAGACGGCGTGAGCTCCTACAATGAGCAGTTCTTC.

Concerning this clonotype: This could be a read error, since a much larger clone is one nucleotide away. The V and J genes are TRBV9 and TRBJ1-1; tentatively, D is TRBD1 (5 bases). CDR3 length: 17 amino acids. Germline lookup yields CDR1 SGDLS and CDR2 YYNGEE. The CDR3 region is CASSEGGVVSAREEASF. DNA for the CDR3: TGTGCCAGCAGCGAGGGCGGGGTGGTGTCAGCCAGGGAGGAAGCTTCCTTT.

By sample share, this clonotype is medium-sized (0.01 to 0.1%). The chain has TRBV10-1 and TRBJ2-5; 8 bases are a match to TRBD2. The CDR3 covers 14 residues. V dropped 3 bases and J dropped 2; count of bases not matched to a gene: 2. Per germline, CDR1 WNHNN and CDR2 SYGVQD (reference sequence). CDR3 region: CASSELAEQETQYF. The DNA for the CDR3 is TGCGCCAGCAGTGAACTAGCGGAACAAGAGACCCAGTACTTC.